A few counts support the clone carrying this T cell receptor beta chain. Researchers took RNA transcripts and amplified the TCR beta CDR3 regions from them. The TCR CDR3 first-round RT-PCR relied on the HTBI primer set. Via MiXCR, TCRdb re-called the multiplex PCR reads, giving one row per CDR3 protein. The sample has more than 300,000 distinct CDR3 sequences; roughly 17% are singletons. This record comes from a study of T cells in Graves' hyperthyroidism and ophthalmopathy. The CDR3 totals 16 residues. Germline V gene data show CDR1 as SGHTA and CDR2 as FQGNSA. With 5 bases removed from V and 3 bases from J, the gap between germline ends came to 20 bases.

The chain couples TRBV7-2 to TRBJ2-7; perhaps TRBD1 as D (6 bases). The source of this sequence is a woman between 25 and 40 years old with Graves' hyperthyroidism that later progressed to Graves' ophthalmopathy. Sequencing used blood. The chain's CDR3 is CASSLPTGQLIYEQYF. CDR3 bases: TGTGCCAGCAGCCTCCCGACAGGACAATTAATCTACGAGCAGTACTTC.